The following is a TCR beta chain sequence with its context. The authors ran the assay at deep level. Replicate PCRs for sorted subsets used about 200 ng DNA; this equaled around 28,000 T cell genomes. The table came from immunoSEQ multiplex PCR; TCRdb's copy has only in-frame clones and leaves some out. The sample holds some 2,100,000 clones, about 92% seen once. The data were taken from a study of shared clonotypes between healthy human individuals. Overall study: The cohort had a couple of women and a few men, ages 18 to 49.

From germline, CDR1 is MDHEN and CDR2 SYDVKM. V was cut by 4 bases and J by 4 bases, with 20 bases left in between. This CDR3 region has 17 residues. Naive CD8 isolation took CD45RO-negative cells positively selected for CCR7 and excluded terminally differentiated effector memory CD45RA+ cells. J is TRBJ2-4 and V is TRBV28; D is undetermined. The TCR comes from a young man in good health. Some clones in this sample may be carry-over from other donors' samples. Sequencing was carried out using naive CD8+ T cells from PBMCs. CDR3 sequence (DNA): TGTGCCAGCAGTTCCCACCCCTTGGGTGGGCGGAAAAACATTCAGTACTTC. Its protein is CASSSHPLGGRKNIQYF.